This passage covers 32 T cell receptor beta chains from one sample sequenced in a study of shared clonotypes between healthy human individuals (TCRdb year 2020). Libraries came from the immunoSEQ multiplex PCR assay. TCRdb provides this immuneACCESS table in a form limited to in-frame rearrangements. Some clones are lacking; in checked studies, under half of them reflect an unresolved V gene, and why the rest are absent is not known. In all, the sample holds some 700,000 clones, and less than 95% of those were seen once. Jointly, the top ten make up 34% of the sample. Sample: memory CD8+ T cells from PBMCs. The sample's cell subset or site label, decoded: CD45RO+ cells pooled with CCR7-negative TemRA cells. Receptors originate from a man aged 18 to 30 in good health. Some clones in this sample may be carry-over from other donors' samples.

This clone was detected once. The chain carries TRBV29-1 and TRBJ2-1; TRBD2 matches at 12 bases. The CDR3 is 17 residues long. V lost 5 bases and J lost 10; bases outside the gene matches: 18. CDR1 SQVTM and CDR2 ANQGSEA come from the germline V gene. The CDR3 region has the DNA TGCAGCGTTATAAAAACCCTACTAGCGGGAGGACCTAAGGAGCAGTTCTTC. Translation gives CSVIKTLLAGGPKEQFF.

This chain connects TRBV6-5 to TRBJ2-7, with D perhaps TRBD1 (6 bases). The germline V gene encodes CDR1 MNHEY and CDR2 SVGAGI. V lost 3 bases, J lost 5 bases, and 17 bases lay in between. The CDR3 has 15 amino acids. CDR3 loop: CASSYSGGLTHEQYF. As DNA, the CDR3 is TGTGCCAGCAGTTATAGTGGGGGCCTTACACACGAGCAGTACTTC.

This chain uses TRBV5-4 with TRBJ2-1; possible D gene TRBD2, 5 bases. V gave up 0 bases and J gave up 3 bases, with 13 bases separating them. Germline CDR1 and CDR2: SGHNT and YYREEE (reference sequence). The CDR3 is 16 residues long. CDR3 region: CASSLAPLADYNEQFF. CDR3 nucleotides: TGTGCCAGCAGCTTGGCCCCCCTAGCAGACTACAATGAGCAGTTCTTC. The full variable domain, its missing parts supplied by reference TRBV5-4 and TRBJ2-1, is ETGVTQSPTHLIKTRGQQVTLRCSSQSGHNTVSWYQQALGQGPQFIFQYYREEENGRGNFPPRFSGLQFPNYSSELNVNALELDDSALYLCASSLAPLADYNEQFFGPGTRLTVL.

This clone appeared a single time. The chain uses TRBV6-5 and TRBJ1-2; D is unresolved. Per the germline V gene, CDR1 is MNHEY and CDR2 is SVGAGI. CDR3 length: 14 residues. With 7 bases removed from V and 4 bases from J, the gap between germline ends came to 16 bases. As DNA, the CDR3 is TGTGCCAGCACCTCGCTCGAGTCGCCCTATGGCTACACCTTC. Translated, it gives CASTSLESPYGYTF.

The chain combines TRBV4-3 with TRBJ2-7, with 9 bases that match TRBD1. V shed 3 bases and J 3 bases; nucleotides not matched to a gene: 3. Germline V gives CDR1 LGHNA, CDR2 YSLEER. The CDR3 has 14 residues. CDR3 amino acids: CASSQDRGGYEQYF. The CDR3 nucleotides are TGCGCCAGCAGCCAGGACAGGGGAGGCTACGAGCAGTACTTC.

This sequence joins TRBV9 and TRBJ2-1; D is unresolved. Germline CDR1 reads SGDLS; CDR2 reads YYNGEE. This CDR3 is built from 14 residues. The V end was cut by 0 bases, the J end by 6 bases, with 10 bases between. The DNA of the CDR3 is TGTGCCAGCAGCGTAGGGGCGGCCTCCAATGAGCAGTTCTTC. Translated, it gives CASSVGAASNEQFF. The full variable domain, with the rest looked up from reference TRBV9 and TRBJ2-1, is DSGVTQTPKHLITATGQRVTLRCSPRSGDLSVYWYQQSLDQGLQFLIQYYNGEERAKGNILERFSAQQFPDLHSELNLSSLELGDSALYFCASSVGAASNEQFFGPGTRLTVL.

V gene TRBV27 combines with J gene TRBJ2-7; tentatively, D is TRBD1 (5 bases). V lost 0 bases and J 2 bases, leaving 14 bases between the germline ends. The germline CDR1 and CDR2 sequences are MNHEY and SMNVEV (reference sequence). The CDR3 runs to 16 residues. The CDR3 bases are TGTGCCAGCAGTTTATCGACGGACATCTCTACCTACGAGCAGTACTTC. Protein sequence: CASSLSTDISTYEQYF.

This rearrangement joins TRBV4-2 to TRBJ2-7; D may match TRBD1 or TRBD2 (5 bases each). Germline V gene lookup returns CDR1 LGHNA and CDR2 YNFKEQ. The CDR3 contains 15 residues. V was clipped by 0 bases and J by 4 bases, with 13 bases between them. The DNA of the CDR3 is TGTGCCAGCAGCCAAGATCCTGGGACCCTTTACGAGCAGTACTTC. Encoded protein: CASSQDPGTLYEQYF.

This chain uses TRBV28 with TRBJ1-1, with D perhaps TRBD1 (6 bases). CDR3 length: 16 amino acids. Deletions cut 5 bases from V and 4 bases from J, with 20 bases between. Germline V gene sequence: CDR1 MDHEN, CDR2 SYDVKM. The chain's CDR3 is CASSTGTLTGLTEAFF. Written as DNA, the CDR3 is TGTGCCAGCAGTACCGGGACACTGACTGGCCTCACTGAAGCTTTCTTT.

The V gene is TRBV27, the J gene TRBJ1-1; no clear D gene. Trimming took off 4 bases at V and 2 bases at J, with 11 bases between the two ends. The CDR3 loop spans 14 amino acids. Looked up from germline, CDR1 is MNHEY and CDR2 is SMNVEV (reference sequence). The CDR3 nucleotides are TGTGCCAGCAGTTCCCTCGGTCTTAACACTGAAGCTTTCTTT. Translating gives CASSSLGLNTEAFF.

V gene TRBV6-8 combines with J gene TRBJ1-5; unclear D gene. The CDR3 spans 16 residues. Deletions cut 5 bases from V and 1 base from J, with 15 bases between. Per the germline V gene, CDR1 is MNHGY and CDR2 is SAAAGT. CDR3 coding DNA: TGTGCCAGCAGTCGGGGATCATCCCCCAGCAATCAGCCCCAGCATTTT. It yields the protein CASSRGSSPSNQPQHF.

J is TRBJ2-1 and V is TRBV7-3; D gene unclear. CDR1 is SGHTA and CDR2 is FQGTGA in the germline V gene. The germline V and J ends were trimmed by 5 bases and 5 bases, with 13 bases remaining between them. CDR3 size: 14 residues. CDR3 sequence reads: CASSPEEQHNEQFF. As DNA, the CDR3 is TGTGCCAGCAGCCCCGAGGAACAGCACAATGAGCAGTTCTTC.

DNA of the CDR3: TGCGCCAGCAGCCAACTACTAGCGGGAGACTATCATGAGCAGTTCTTC. This translates into CASSQLLAGDYHEQFF. This chain links TRBV4-1 with TRBJ2-1; 11 bases are a match to TRBD2. CDR3 length: 16 amino acids. V trimming: 2 bases; J trimming: 8 bases; junction bases outside the gene matches: 8. The germline V gene encodes CDR1 MGHRA and CDR2 YSYEKL.

The rearrangement joins TRBV7-9 to TRBJ1-1; 9 nucleotides line up with TRBD1. J lost 4 bases, V lost 2 bases, and 2 bases had no gene match. The V gene's germline CDR1 is SEHNR and CDR2 FQNEAQ (reference sequence). The CDR3 runs to 14 residues. CDR3 in DNA: TGTGCCAGCAGCTTAACGGGACAGGGCACTGAAGCTTTCTTT. This translates into CASSLTGQGTEAFF.

The chain uses TRBV27 and TRBJ1-5; D is undetermined. The V end lost 4 bases, the J end lost 0 bases, and 16 bases lay between the germline ends. The germline gives CDR1 MNHEY, CDR2 SMNVEV (reference sequence). The CDR3 consists of 17 residues. This CDR3 reads CASSSRLGVYSNQPQHF. CDR3 bases: TGTGCCAGCAGTTCAAGACTGGGAGTTTATAGCAATCAGCCCCAGCATTTT.

This chain joins TRBV7-8 and TRBJ2-1, with D hard to call. This CDR3 is 12 amino acids long. The germline V gene has CDR1 SGHVS and CDR2 FQNEAQ. V shed 3 bases and J shed 7 bases, with 7 bases lying between them. CDR3 in DNA: TGTGCCAGCAGCTTTAGAGTTAATGAGCAGTTCTTC. Translating it yields CASSFRVNEQFF.

This chain uses TRBV7-9 with TRBJ2-1; 13 bases line up with TRBD2. J was trimmed by 11 bases and V by 4 bases; bases with no gene match: 5. This CDR3 is 14 amino acids long. Germline V CDR1 and CDR2: SEHNR, FQNEAQ (reference sequence). CDR3 amino acids: CASSSGLAGVKQFF. The CDR3 coding sequence is TGTGCCAGCAGCTCTGGACTAGCGGGGGTTAAGCAGTTCTTC.

CDR3 region: CAITLEKGEQYF. The CDR3 DNA reads TGTGCCATCACCCTCGAGAAGGGGGAGCAGTACTTC. The chain joins TRBV10-3 to TRBJ2-7, with a weak D call TRBD1 (5 bases). The CDR3 is 12 amino acids. Germline CDR1 is ENHRY and CDR2 is SYGVKD. Trimming removed 7 bases from V and 7 bases from J, with 14 bases in between.

This clone was picked up one time. The CDR3 DNA reads as TGCGCCAGCAGCTTGGAGGCTAGCGGGTGGATTAACCTCCACAATGAGCAGTTCTTC. Translation: CASSLEASGWINLHNEQFF. This chain uses TRBV5-1 with TRBJ2-1; 8 bases match TRBD2. Germline CDR1 SGHRS, CDR2 YFSETQ. J was trimmed by 5 bases and V by 0 bases; bases with no gene match: 16. The length of the CDR3 is 19 residues.

The rearrangement links TRBV7-9 to TRBJ2-1; TRBD2 might be the D (6 bases). Germline V gene sequence: CDR1 SEHNR, CDR2 FQNEAQ (reference sequence). This CDR3 comprises 14 residues. V lost 5 bases and J lost 8, with 16 bases in between. The CDR3 protein is CASSHRDSSDEQFF. CDR3 coding DNA: TGTGCCAGCAGCCACCGGGACTCCTCAGATGAGCAGTTCTTC.

The gene calls are TRBV4-3 and TRBJ2-7; D is ambiguous. V was cut by 1 base and J by 2 bases, with 12 bases left in between. The CDR3 contains 15 residues. Germline loops: CDR1 LGHNA, CDR2 YSLEER. This CDR3 reads CASSQGVADAYEQYF. The CDR3 DNA follows: TGCGCCAGCAGCCAAGGGGTGGCAGATGCCTACGAGCAGTACTTC.

In this sample, this clone turned up once. The chain links TRBV15 to TRBJ1-4; TRBD1 aligns across 9 bases. This CDR3 comprises 17 residues. V lost 3 bases to trimming and J lost 0 bases; unmatched junction nucleotides: 5. From germline, CDR1 is LNHNV and CDR2 YYDKDF (reference sequence). CDR3 loop: CATSRWDRAATNEKLFF. CDR3 nucleotide sequence: TGTGCCACCAGCAGGTGGGACAGGGCTGCAACTAATGAAAAACTGTTTTTT.

This chain links TRBV7-9 with TRBJ2-1; weak D call: TRBD2 (6 bases). This CDR3 contains 15 residues. Trimming cost V 3 bases and J 3 bases, with 12 bases left between them. Germline-derived CDR1 and CDR2 are SEHNR and FQNEAQ (reference sequence). CDR3 nucleotide sequence: TGTGCCAGCAGCTTCCCGGGACTCAGCTACAATGAGCAGTTCTTC. Encoded protein: CASSFPGLSYNEQFF.

This clone came up once. The rearrangement links TRBV4-3 to TRBJ2-7; D is perhaps TRBD2 (7 bases). The CDR3 length is 18 residues. V lost 2 bases to trimming and J lost 2 bases, with 22 bases between them. From germline, CDR1 is LGHNA and CDR2 YSLEER. The CDR3 sequence is CASSQSYPVRGTTYEQYF. CDR3 bases: TGCGCCAGCAGCCAATCTTACCCCGTAAGGGGGACTACCTACGAGCAGTACTTC.

The chain employs TRBV27 and TRBJ2-5, with 12 bases identical to TRBD1. CDR1 is MNHEY and CDR2 is SMNVEV in the germline V gene (reference sequence). Germline trimming cut 6 bases from V and 0 bases from J; bases unmatched to any gene: 5. CDR3 length equals 16 residues. The CDR3 region is CASSPGQGAYQETQYF. The DNA for the CDR3 is TGTGCCAGCAGCCCGGGACAGGGGGCGTACCAAGAGACCCAGTACTTC.

This clone has a single count. V is TRBV7-3 and J is TRBJ2-7; 12 bases fit TRBD2. CDR3 length equals 16 residues. The trim removed 8 bases at V and 2 bases at J, leaving 10 bases unmatched. Germline loops: CDR1 SGHTA, CDR2 FQGTGA. Written as DNA, the CDR3 is TGTGCCAGCTCTCCTAGCGGGAGGGACTCGACCTACGAGCAGTACTTC. It is translated as CASSPSGRDSTYEQYF.

The V call is TRBV27, the J call TRBJ1-1, with D possibly matching TRBD1 (5 bases). Germline V gene lookup returns CDR1 MNHEY and CDR2 SMNVEV (reference sequence). There are 13 residues in the CDR3. V lost 5 bases and J 4 bases, leaving 11 bases between the germline ends. CDR3: CASSPAGSTEAFF. The CDR3 DNA is TGTGCCAGCAGTCCCGCAGGGAGCACTGAAGCTTTCTTT.

The chain links TRBV28 to TRBJ1-5, with D possibly being TRBD1 (6 bases). The CDR3 totals 13 residues. Germline V gives CDR1 MDHEN, CDR2 SYDVKM. The V and J ends lost 6 bases and 6 bases respectively, with 12 bases between them. In DNA form, the CDR3 reads TGTGCCAGCAGAAGACAGGCACGTCAGCCCCAGCATTTT. Encoded protein: CASRRQARQPQHF.

The rearrangement links TRBV28 to TRBJ1-3, with TRBD1 as a possible D gene (5 bases). The CDR3 covers 15 residues. The germline gives CDR1 MDHEN, CDR2 SYDVKM. The V and J ends lost 7 bases and 0 bases respectively, with 13 bases between them. The CDR3 DNA reads as TGTGCCAGCAAGTTCGGCAGGGCCTCTGGAAACACCATATATTTT. Translating it yields CASKFGRASGNTIYF.

This clone was seen more than once but under ten times. The rearrangement links TRBV7-9 to TRBJ1-1; D uncertain. Trimming took off 5 bases at V and 3 bases at J, with 10 bases between the two ends. CDR3 size: 13 residues. The V gene's germline CDR1 is SEHNR and CDR2 FQNEAQ (reference sequence). DNA of the CDR3: TGTGCCAGCAGCGCCCCCGCGGACACTGAAGCTTTCTTT. Its protein product is CASSAPADTEAFF. Drawing the rest from reference TRBV7-9 and TRBJ1-1, the complete variable domain is DTGVSQNPRHKITKRGQNVTFRCDPISEHNRLYWYRQTLGQGPEFLTYFQNEAQLEKSRLLSDRFSAERPKGSFSTLEIQRTEQGDSAMYLCASSAPADTEAFFGQGTRLTVV.

The chain links TRBV5-5 to TRBJ1-3, with D uncertain. CDR1 is SGHKS and CDR2 is YYEKEE in the germline V gene (reference sequence). Deletions cut 5 bases from V and 1 base from J, with 13 bases between. The CDR3 is 15 residues long. The DNA of the CDR3 is TGTGCCAGCAGTGTTAAGGCTACGTCTGGAAACACCATATATTTT. Its protein product is CASSVKATSGNTIYF.

On this clone itself: The sample has other DNA sequences that encode this CDR3 too. V usage is TRBV7-9 and J usage is TRBJ2-1; D is uncertain. The CDR3 has 12 residues. The V and J ends lost 5 bases and 6 bases respectively, with 8 bases between them. Germline lookup yields CDR1 SEHNR and CDR2 FQNEAQ (reference sequence). The CDR3 DNA reads as TGTGCCAGCAGCCCAGACCTCAATGAGCAGTTCTTC. This codes for CASSPDLNEQFF.